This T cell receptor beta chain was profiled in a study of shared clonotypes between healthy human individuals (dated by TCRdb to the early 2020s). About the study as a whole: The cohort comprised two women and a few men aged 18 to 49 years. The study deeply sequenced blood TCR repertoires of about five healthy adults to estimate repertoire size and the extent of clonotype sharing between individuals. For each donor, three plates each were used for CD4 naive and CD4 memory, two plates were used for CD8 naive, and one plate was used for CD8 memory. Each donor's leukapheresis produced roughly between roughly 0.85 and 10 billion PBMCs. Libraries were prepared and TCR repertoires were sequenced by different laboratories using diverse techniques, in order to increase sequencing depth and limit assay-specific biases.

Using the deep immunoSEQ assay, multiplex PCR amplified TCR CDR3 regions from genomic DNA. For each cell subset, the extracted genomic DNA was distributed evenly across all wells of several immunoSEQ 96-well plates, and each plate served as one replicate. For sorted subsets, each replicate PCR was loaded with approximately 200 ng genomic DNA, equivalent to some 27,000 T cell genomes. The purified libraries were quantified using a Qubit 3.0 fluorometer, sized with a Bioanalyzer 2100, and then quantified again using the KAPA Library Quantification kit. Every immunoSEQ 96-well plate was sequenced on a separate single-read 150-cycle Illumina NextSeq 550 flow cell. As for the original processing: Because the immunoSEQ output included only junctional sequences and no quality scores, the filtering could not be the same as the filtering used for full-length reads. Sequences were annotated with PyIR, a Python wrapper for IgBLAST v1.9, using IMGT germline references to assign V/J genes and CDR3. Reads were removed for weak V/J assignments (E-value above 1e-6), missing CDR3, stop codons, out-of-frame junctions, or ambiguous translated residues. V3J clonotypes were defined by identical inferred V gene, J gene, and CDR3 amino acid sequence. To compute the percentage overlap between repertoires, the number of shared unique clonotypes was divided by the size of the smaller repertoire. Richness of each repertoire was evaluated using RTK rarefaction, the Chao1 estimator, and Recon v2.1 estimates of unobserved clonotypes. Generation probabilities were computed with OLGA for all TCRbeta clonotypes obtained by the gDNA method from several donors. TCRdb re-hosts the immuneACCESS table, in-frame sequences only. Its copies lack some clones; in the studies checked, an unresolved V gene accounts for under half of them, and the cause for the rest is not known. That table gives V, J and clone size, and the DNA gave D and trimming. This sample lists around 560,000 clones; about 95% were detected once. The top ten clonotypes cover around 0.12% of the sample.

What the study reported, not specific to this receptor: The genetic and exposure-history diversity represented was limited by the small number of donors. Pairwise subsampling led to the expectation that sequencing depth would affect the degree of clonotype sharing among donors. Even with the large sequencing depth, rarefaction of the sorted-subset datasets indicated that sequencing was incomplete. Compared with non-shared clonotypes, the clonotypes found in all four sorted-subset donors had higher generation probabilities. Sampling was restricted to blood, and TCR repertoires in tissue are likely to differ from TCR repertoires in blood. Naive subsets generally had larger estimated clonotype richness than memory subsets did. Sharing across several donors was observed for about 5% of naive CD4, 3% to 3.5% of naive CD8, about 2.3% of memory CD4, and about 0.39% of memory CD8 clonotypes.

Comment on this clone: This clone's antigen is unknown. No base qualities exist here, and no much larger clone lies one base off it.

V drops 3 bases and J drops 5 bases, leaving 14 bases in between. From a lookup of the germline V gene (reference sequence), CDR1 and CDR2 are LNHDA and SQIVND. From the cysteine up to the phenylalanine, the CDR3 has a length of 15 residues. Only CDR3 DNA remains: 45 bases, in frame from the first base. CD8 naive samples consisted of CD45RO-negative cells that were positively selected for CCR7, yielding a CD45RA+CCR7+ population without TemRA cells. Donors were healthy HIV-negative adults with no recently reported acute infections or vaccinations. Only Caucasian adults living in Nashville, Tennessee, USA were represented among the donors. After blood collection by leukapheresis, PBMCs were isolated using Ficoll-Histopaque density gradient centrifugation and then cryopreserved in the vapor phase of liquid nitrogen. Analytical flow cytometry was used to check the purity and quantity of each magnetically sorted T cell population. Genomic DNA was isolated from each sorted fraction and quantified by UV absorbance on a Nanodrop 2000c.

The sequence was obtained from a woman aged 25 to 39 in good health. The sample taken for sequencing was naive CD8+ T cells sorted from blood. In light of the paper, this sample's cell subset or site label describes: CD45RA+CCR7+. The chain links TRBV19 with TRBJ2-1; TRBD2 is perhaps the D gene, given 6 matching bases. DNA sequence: TGTGCCAGTAGTATTGGTTCGGGAGTGAACAATGAGCAGTTCTTC. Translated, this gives CASSIGSGVNNEQFF.